These T cell receptor beta chains were read from a single sample in a study of patients and donors after allogeneic stem cell transplantation. TCRdb re-called the RT-PCR reads through MiXCR, storing one row per CDR3 protein. The data hold approximately 150,000 distinct CDR3 sequences, with about 36% observed a single time. The sample was blood, either unsorted or a sorted T cell fraction (not recorded which). These TCRs come from a human donor who was either an allogeneic HSCT recipient or a stem cell or donor lymphocyte infusion donor (not recorded which). It is not recorded whose cells these are; they may come from a transplant donor. Both conserved end residues are part of each CDR3. Each record gives: V gene, J gene, D gene, clone size, CDR3 DNA, CDR3 protein. D genes are given only for firm matches. Some rows have no size entry. The others give once, few or many, or a class for an expanded clone.

>TRBV5-6|TRBJ2-3|-|few
TGTGCCAGCAGCGCCGGGTCGGCCACGCAGTATTTT
CASSAGSATQYF
>TRBV11-2|TRBJ1-6|-|few
TGTGCCAGCAGCGTCGACAGAAATAATTCACCCCTCCACTTT
CASSVDRNNSPLHF
>TRBV7-3|TRBJ1-1|-|once
TGTGCCAGCAGCTTCTACCCTGCCACTGAAGCTTTCTTT
CASSFYPATEAFF
>TRBV28|TRBJ1-4|-|many
TGTGCCAGCAGGCCACAGTCGGCAACTAATGAAAAACTGTTTTTT
CASRPQSATNEKLFF
>TRBV12-3/TRBV12-4|TRBJ1-1|TRBD1|-
TGTGCCTCCCTACTACAGGGGGCGTTCACTGAAGCTTTCTTT
CASLLQGAFTEAFF
>TRBV18|TRBJ1-6|-|-
TGTGCCAGCTCACCCTGGGACGGAGATAATTCACCCCTCCACTTT
CASSPWDGDNSPLHF
>TRBV6-1|TRBJ2-7|-|-
TGTGCCAGCAGGGACAGCTCCAAAACAGAGCAGTACTTC
CASRDSSKTEQYF
>TRBV5-6|TRBJ1-1|TRBD1|-
TGTGCCAGCAGCTGGGACAGGGTGAGGGGTGAAGCTTTCTTT
CASSWDRVRGEAFF
>TRBV5-1|TRBJ1-1|-|-
TGCGCCAGCAGCTTGGCAGGACAGCCCACCGAAGCTTTCTTT
CASSLAGQPTEAFF
>TRBV6-2/TRBV6-3|TRBJ1-1|TRBD1|-
TGTGCCAGCAGTTACCAGGGGGGGGTGAACACTGAAGCTTTCTTT
CASSYQGGVNTEAFF
>TRBV7-9|TRBJ2-1|-|few
TGTGCCAGCAGCCCAACCTGGGCCACTTTTTACAATGAGCAGTTCTTC
CASSPTWATFYNEQFF